This entry is about one T cell receptor beta chain. Trimming shortened V by 3 bases and J by 5 bases, and 8 bases separated the two germline ends. The CDR3 contains 13 residues. Germline V lookup: CDR1 SGHTA, CDR2 FQGNSA. Authors' methods: Reference gene primer amplification yielded estimated nucleated cell counts. Profiled with immunoSEQ multiplex PCR; TCRdb holds only in-frame clones, not every one. Clone size and V and J calls were adopted from that table, with D and trimming inferred from the DNA. The sample carries around 300,000 clones, roughly 89% recorded once. The sample comes from a study of blood T cell repertoires in COVID-19. Study context: The samples span acute and convalescent COVID-19 from the United States, Italy and Spain.

Recruits, aged roughly 18 to 89 years, lived in some 25 US areas. Two negative PCRs, clearance, or symptom resolution had been documented for recovered Cohort 3 donors. This receptor was identified in a woman aged 40-49 years who had recovered from COVID-19. The sequenced material came from PBMCs or T cells enriched from blood (not recorded which). The chain carries TRBV7-2 and TRBJ2-1; a weak D match, TRBD1 (5 bases). CDR3 in amino acids: CASSLSRDNEQFF. CDR3 coding DNA: TGTGCCAGCAGCTTGAGCAGGGACAATGAGCAGTTCTTC.